The 6 T cell receptor beta chains presented below share a single source sample, sequenced in a study of cytomegalovirus exposure and HLA in healthy donors. 60 Vbeta and 13 Jbeta primers were used in PCR. This table comes from immunoSEQ multiplex PCR, and its TCRdb copy is limited to in-frame clones, with some not included. The data hold fewer than 300,000 clones, with about nine tenths observed a single time. Sequencing was performed on PBMCs. The receptor source for this set is a man aged 40-49 years in good health and CMV-seropositive.

V usage is TRBV10-3 and J usage is TRBJ1-2; TRBD1 is a possible D gene (5 bases). CDR3 length: 14 amino acids. The V and J ends lost 3 bases and 3 bases respectively, with 11 bases between them. Germline values: CDR1 ENHRY, CDR2 SYGVKD. The CDR3 bases are TGTGCCATCAGTGATGGCAGGGTGGACTATGGCTACACCTTC. Its translation: CAISDGRVDYGYTF.

The CDR3, as DNA: TGTGCCAGCAAGGCGGGAGGCTCTGGAAACACCATATATTTT. It codes for CASKAGGSGNTIYF. V usage is TRBV6-6 and J usage is TRBJ1-3; D gene unclear. CDR1 MNHNY and CDR2 SVGAGI come from the germline V gene (reference sequence). V was pared by 7 bases and J by 0 bases, with 10 bases between. The CDR3 length is 14 residues.

This clone was observed a few times. The chain combines TRBV5-1 with TRBJ2-1, with 10 bases identical to TRBD1. CDR1 is SGHRS and CDR2 is YFSETQ in the germline V gene. J was trimmed by 8 bases and V by 4 bases; bases with no gene match: 6. CDR3 size: 14 residues. The CDR3 spells CASSPDRGRDEQFF. The CDR3 bases are TGCGCCAGCAGCCCTGACAGGGGGCGCGATGAGCAGTTCTTC.

This clone was seen once. This chain connects TRBV10-3 to TRBJ2-1, with D perhaps matching TRBD1 (7 bases). The CDR3 has 13 residues. The germline V gene encodes CDR1 ENHRY and CDR2 SYGVKD. Trimming took off 10 bases at V and 5 bases at J, with 15 bases between the two ends. The CDR3 spells CATRDSSDNEQFF. In DNA form, the CDR3 reads TGTGCCACGCGGGACAGTAGCGACAATGAGCAGTTCTTC.

The chain is built from TRBV25-1 and TRBJ1-5; D call uncertain. The CDR3 is 13 residues long. Trimming shortened V by 6 bases and J by 4 bases, and 10 bases separated the two germline ends. CDR1 and CDR2 from the germline V gene are MGHDK and SYGVNS. The CDR3 here is CASRRDLNQPQHF. The CDR3, as DNA: TGTGCCAGCAGGCGTGATCTAAATCAGCCCCAGCATTTT.

The chain has TRBV19 and TRBJ1-5, with TRBD1 matching over 10 bases. The germline CDR1 and CDR2 sequences are LNHDA and SQIVND (reference sequence). The CDR3 extends over 16 amino acids. The ends lost 1 base at V and 6 bases at J; junction bases unmatched: 6. This CDR3 reads CASSIVGGTGVQPQHF. The CDR3 DNA reads TGTGCCAGTAGTATAGTAGGAGGGACAGGGGTTCAGCCCCAGCATTTT.